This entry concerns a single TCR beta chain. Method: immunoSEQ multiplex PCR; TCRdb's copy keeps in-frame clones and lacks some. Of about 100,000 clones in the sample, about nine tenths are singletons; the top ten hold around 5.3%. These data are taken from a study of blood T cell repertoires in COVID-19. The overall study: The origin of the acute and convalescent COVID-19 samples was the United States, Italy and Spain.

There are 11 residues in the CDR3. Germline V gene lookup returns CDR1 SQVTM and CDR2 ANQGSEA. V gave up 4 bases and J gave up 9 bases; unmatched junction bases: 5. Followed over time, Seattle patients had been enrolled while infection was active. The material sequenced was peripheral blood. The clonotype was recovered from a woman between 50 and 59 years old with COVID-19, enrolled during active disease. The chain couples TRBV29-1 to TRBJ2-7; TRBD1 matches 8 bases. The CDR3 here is CSVVQGGSQYF. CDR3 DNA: TGCAGCGTTGTACAGGGGGGATCGCAGTACTTC.